The clone carrying this T cell receptor (beta chain) was seen a few times. Participants were aged roughly 18 to 89 years, lived in under 25 US areas, and enrolled virtually. In assigning cohorts, the study relied on participant-reported clinical history. Germline CDR1 reads LGHDT; CDR2 reads YNNKEL (reference sequence). CDR3 length equals 16 residues. V was clipped by 0 bases and J by 5 bases; unmatched bases: 8. Profiled with immunoSEQ multiplex PCR; TCRdb holds only in-frame clones, not every one. In the table there are some 200,000 clones, approximately 79% of which are singletons. This specimen belongs to a study of blood T cell repertoires in COVID-19. The overall study: The samples span acute and convalescent COVID-19 from the United States, Italy and Spain. In each case, the material was cDNA or gDNA derived from T cells, B-cell-depleted T cells, or PBMCs.

The material sequenced was PBMCs or T cells enriched from blood (not recorded which). The clonotype was recovered from a woman aged 60-70 years with acute COVID-19. The genes are TRBV3-1 (or the pseudogene TRBV3-2) and TRBJ2-7; 9 bases match TRBD2. The CDR3 region is CASSQDRLAGLNEQYV. The DNA for the CDR3 is TGTGCCAGCAGCCAAGATCGCCTAGCGGGGCTGAACGAGCAGTACGTC.